Sequencing of this T cell receptor (beta chain) was carried out in a study of blood T cell repertoires in COVID-19 (dated by TCRdb to 2018 to 2020). Notes on the research overall: Samples covering the acute and convalescent phases of COVID-19 were provided by collaborators in the United States, Italy and Spain. The prospective study material was composed of cDNA or gDNA derived from T cells, B-cell-depleted T cells, or PBMCs. Subjects who had been exposed to COVID-19, were actively infected with it, or had recovered from it provided the deeply sampled blood TCRbeta repertoires that made up the dataset. Where available, HLA class I and class II types were obtained from metadata supplied by the sample provider rather than from assay-based typing. Nearly every sample came with metadata listing a de-identified subject ID, COVID-19 status, age in years and sex. Samples came from the ongoing ImmuneRACE study (first 160 participants) plus 1,254 subjects from 6 global collaborators. A freely available public database, intended as a resource for researchers studying the immune response to SARS-CoV-2, is where the repertoires were released. Study-wide conclusions, independent of this receptor: How much clinical and demographic metadata was included differed by source and by participant, and the metadata was provided uncurated.

As encoded in the germline V gene, CDR1 is KGHDR while CDR2 is SFDVKD. Relative to germline, V is missing 4 bases and J is missing 6 bases, with 6 bases of the junction outside any gene match. The CDR3 spans 14 residues, from the cysteine through the phenylalanine. Only the CDR3 region is kept as DNA, spanning 42 bases read in frame from base 1. TCRbeta CDR3 regions were amplified from genomic DNA using the immunoSEQ Assay, a bias-controlled multiplex PCR. Turning to the authors' computational methods: Nucleated cell counts per sample were estimated from amplification of reference gene primers within the assay. To quantify the absolute abundance of each unique TCRbeta CDR3 rearrangement, sequence reads were collapsed and filtered. Productive Simpson clonality was computed per sample as the square root of Simpson's diversity index over productive rearrangements. The clones in this table, taken by TCRdb from immuneACCESS, are in-frame only. Not every clone is retained; where verified, under half of the shortfall comes from an unresolved V gene, and the cause of the rest is unknown. V and J calls and clone size come straight from that table; D and trimming were deduced from the DNA. Counted in this sample were 250,000 to 300,000 clones; 75% to 90% of them appeared once. The top ten hold 10% to 15% of the sample.

Notes on this clone: The target of this receptor is not known. There are no base qualities to consult, and no much larger clone falls within one base.

One collaborating source in Seattle enrolled patients during active infection and followed them longitudinally through the course of disease. Each collaborating institution followed its own protocols to collect whole blood in K2EDTA tubes. Collaborator samples were shipped for TCRbeta analysis as frozen whole blood, isolated PBMCs, or DNA extracted from either sample type. The clonotype comes from a woman aged 65 to 85 with COVID-19, enrolled during active disease. The sample comprised peripheral blood. The chain couples TRBV24-1 to TRBJ2-7; the junction holds 9 bases that match TRBD1. The DNA sequence reads TGTGCCACCAGTGACCCTTGGACAGGGGCCGAGCAGTACTTC. This sequence encodes CATSDPWTGAEQYF.